The rows below give T cell receptor beta chains drawn from one sample of a study of Graves' ophthalmopathy and Graves' hyperthyroidism. TCRdb used MiXCR to reprocess the multiplex PCR reads, holding one entry per CDR3 protein. The sample lists about 500,000 distinct CDR3 sequences, 39% occurring once. The sequencing input was peripheral blood or thyroid tissue (not recorded which). All receptors come from an adult man with Graves' hyperthyroidism. The CDR3 runs from the conserved cysteine through the conserved F or W. Fields, in order: V gene, J gene, CDR3 protein.

V: TRBV20-1; J: TRBJ1-1; CDR3: CSARDNWGGTEAFF
V: TRBV13; J: TRBJ1-2; CDR3: CASSLGGEAIRNYGYTF
V: TRBV5-1; J: TRBJ1-2; CDR3: CASSLTGKHGYTF
V: TRBV24-1; J: TRBJ2-5; CDR3: CATSDLGQGQETQYF
V: TRBV12-3/TRBV12-4; J: TRBJ2-5; CDR3: CASSLGAGLQETQYF
V: TRBV6-5; J: TRBJ1-5; CDR3: CASSYTGRYQPQHF
V: TRBV2; J: TRBJ2-7; CDR3: CASSDAGRGSREQYF
V: TRBV4-1; J: TRBJ1-6; CDR3: CASSLGQGNSPLHF
V: TRBV5-1; J: TRBJ2-5; CDR3: CATTSGEYNQETQYF
V: TRBV2; J: TRBJ2-7; CDR3: CASSHRAGQASSYEQYF
V: TRBV2; J: TRBJ1-1; CDR3: CASRIQGAMNTEAFF
V: TRBV12-3/TRBV12-4; J: TRBJ1-2; CDR3: CASSPRDRGSGGYTF
V: TRBV7-2; J: TRBJ1-1; CDR3: CASSYGGQGTEAFF
V: TRBV25-1; J: TRBJ1-1; CDR3: CASSGLQLNTEAFF
V: TRBV7-3; J: TRBJ1-1; CDR3: CASSLRAERGTEAFF
V: TRBV7-9; J: TRBJ2-5; CDR3: CASSLGTGLTVTQYF
V: TRBV12-3/TRBV12-4; J: TRBJ2-5; CDR3: CASSWGTSGRTQYF
V: TRBV2; J: TRBJ1-2; CDR3: CASSEDGRGGDYGYTF
V: TRBV29-1; J: TRBJ1-2; CDR3: CSVEVVHGGYTF
V: TRBV29-1; J: TRBJ1-4; CDR3: CSDRTVDYATNEKLFF
V: TRBV10-3; J: TRBJ1-6; CDR3: CAIRETESSYNSPLHF
V: TRBV7-1; J: TRBJ2-7; CDR3: CASSSPRLAHSYEQYF
V: TRBV19; J: TRBJ2-7; CDR3: CASSIGSGEQYF
V: TRBV7-9; J: TRBJ2-7; CDR3: CASSYGTGLAYEQYF
V: TRBV28; J: TRBJ1-5; CDR3: CASTHDNSNQPQHF
V: TRBV7-8; J: TRBJ1-4; CDR3: CASSERLAGNEKLFF
V: TRBV12-3/TRBV12-4; J: TRBJ2-7; CDR3: CASSLILRAEQYF
V: TRBV19; J: TRBJ2-2; CDR3: CASSSPASNTGELFF
V: TRBV7-8; J: TRBJ2-7; CDR3: CASSQTGGPYEQYF
V: TRBV5-1; J: TRBJ1-2; CDR3: CASSGGQAVYGYTF
V: TRBV10-3; J: TRBJ2-6; CDR3: CASSEGWGSGANVLTF
V: TRBV10-3; J: TRBJ2-7; CDR3: CAISSGQGGYEQYF
V: TRBV7-6; J: TRBJ2-3; CDR3: CASSLSGRGGDTQYF
V: TRBV7-9; J: TRBJ1-2; CDR3: CASSGQGVRGYTF
V: TRBV5-1; J: TRBJ2-1; CDR3: CASSPFDGYNEQFF
V: TRBV7-8; J: TRBJ1-6; CDR3: CASSFGSVDSPLHF
V: TRBV11-2; J: TRBJ2-2; CDR3: CASSLEGTSGELFF
V: TRBV9; J: TRBJ2-7; CDR3: CASSPRGTLNEQYF
V: TRBV18; J: TRBJ1-2; CDR3: CASSPKQGNYGYTF
V: TRBV12-3/TRBV12-4; J: TRBJ1-4; CDR3: CASSGTGNEKLFF
V: TRBV18; J: TRBJ1-6; CDR3: CASSQDRGSSPLHF
V: TRBV29-1; J: TRBJ2-3; CDR3: CSVDMARRAGTDTQYF
V: TRBV30; J: TRBJ1-2; CDR3: CAWSVGGGYTF
V: TRBV2; J: TRBJ2-5; CDR3: CASSDRGLQETQYF
V: TRBV20-1; J: TRBJ2-7; CDR3: CSAGGDTRREQYF
V: TRBV7-9; J: TRBJ2-7; CDR3: CASSRNGAEQYF